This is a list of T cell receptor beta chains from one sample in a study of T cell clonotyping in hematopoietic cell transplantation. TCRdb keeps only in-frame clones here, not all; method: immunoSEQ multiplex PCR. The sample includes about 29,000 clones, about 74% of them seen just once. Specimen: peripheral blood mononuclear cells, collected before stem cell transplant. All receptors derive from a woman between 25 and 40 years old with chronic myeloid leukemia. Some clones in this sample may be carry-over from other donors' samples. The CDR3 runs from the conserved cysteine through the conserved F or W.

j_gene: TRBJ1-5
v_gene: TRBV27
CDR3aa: CASSSGNQHQHF

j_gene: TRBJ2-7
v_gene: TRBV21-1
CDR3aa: CASRKKGGSSVVISYEQYF

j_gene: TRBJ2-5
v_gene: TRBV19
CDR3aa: CASSTRARSSQETQYF

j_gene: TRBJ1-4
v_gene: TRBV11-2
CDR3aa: CASSLSHLGDTSNEKLFF

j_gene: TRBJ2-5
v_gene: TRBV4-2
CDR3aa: CASSDRGETQYF

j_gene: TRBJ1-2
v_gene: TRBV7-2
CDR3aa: CASSPAGTGGEGYTF

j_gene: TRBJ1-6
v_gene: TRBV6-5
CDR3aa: CASSYSTGGDSPLHF

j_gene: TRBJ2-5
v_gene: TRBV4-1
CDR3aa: CASSQDILRETQYF

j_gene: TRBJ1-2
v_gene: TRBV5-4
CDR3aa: CASSFRLSSHYGYTF

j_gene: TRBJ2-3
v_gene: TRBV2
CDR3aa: CASSERRGGSTQYF

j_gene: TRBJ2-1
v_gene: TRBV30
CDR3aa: CAWRPASRNEQFF

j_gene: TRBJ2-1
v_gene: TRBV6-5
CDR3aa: CASSYSDEQFF

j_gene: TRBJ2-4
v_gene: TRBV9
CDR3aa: CASSAIGQGPKNIQYF

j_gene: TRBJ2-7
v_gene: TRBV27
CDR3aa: CASRPGTSVYEQYF

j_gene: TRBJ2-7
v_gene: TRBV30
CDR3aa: CAWSTQGAIGQYF

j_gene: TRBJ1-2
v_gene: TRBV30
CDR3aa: CAWSSSHGYTF